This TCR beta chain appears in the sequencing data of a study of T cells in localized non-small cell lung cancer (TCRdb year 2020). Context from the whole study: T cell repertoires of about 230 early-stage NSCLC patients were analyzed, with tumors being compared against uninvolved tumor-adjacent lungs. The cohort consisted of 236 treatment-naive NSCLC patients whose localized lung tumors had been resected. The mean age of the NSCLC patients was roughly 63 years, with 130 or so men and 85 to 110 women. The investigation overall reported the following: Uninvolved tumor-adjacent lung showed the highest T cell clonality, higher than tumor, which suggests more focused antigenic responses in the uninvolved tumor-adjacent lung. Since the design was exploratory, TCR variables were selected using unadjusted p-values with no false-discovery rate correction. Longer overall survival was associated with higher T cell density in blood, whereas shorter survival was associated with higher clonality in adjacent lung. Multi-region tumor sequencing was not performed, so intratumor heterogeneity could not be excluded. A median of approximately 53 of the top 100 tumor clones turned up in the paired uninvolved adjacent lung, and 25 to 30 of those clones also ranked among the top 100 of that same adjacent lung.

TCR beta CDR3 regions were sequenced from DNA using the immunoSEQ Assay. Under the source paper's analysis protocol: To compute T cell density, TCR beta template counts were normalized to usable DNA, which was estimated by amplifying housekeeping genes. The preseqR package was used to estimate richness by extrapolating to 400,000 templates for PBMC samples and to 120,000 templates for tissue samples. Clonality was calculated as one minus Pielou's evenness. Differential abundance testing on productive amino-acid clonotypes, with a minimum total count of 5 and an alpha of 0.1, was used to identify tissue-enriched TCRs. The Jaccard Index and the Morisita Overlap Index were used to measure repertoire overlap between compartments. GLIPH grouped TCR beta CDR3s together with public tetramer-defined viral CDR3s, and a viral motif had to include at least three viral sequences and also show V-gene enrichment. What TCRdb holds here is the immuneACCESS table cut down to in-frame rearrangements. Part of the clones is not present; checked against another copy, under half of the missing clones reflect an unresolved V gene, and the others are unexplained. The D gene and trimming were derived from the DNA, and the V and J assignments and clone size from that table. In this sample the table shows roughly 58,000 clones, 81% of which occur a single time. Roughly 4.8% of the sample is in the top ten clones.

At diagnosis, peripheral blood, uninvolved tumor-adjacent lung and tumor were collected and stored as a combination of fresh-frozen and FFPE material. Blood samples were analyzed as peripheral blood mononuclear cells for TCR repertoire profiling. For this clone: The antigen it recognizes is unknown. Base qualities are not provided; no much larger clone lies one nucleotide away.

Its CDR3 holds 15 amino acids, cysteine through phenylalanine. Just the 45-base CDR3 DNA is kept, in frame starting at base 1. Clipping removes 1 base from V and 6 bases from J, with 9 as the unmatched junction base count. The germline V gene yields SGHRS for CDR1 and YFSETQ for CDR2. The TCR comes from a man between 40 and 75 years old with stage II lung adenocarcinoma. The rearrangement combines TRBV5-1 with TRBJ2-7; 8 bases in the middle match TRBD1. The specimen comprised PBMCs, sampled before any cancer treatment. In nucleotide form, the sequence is TGCGCCAGCAGCTTGAAGGCGGGCAGGGGGCGCGAGCAGTACTTC. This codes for CASSLKAGRGREQYF.